One sample yielded the 32 T cell receptor beta chains listed below, sequenced in a study of OX40 agonist ivuxolimab in advanced cancers. Assay used: immunoSEQ multiplex PCR; TCRdb lists only in-frame clones, some missing. The data hold some 89,000 clones, with approximately 79% observed a single time. The sequenced sample was CD4+ or CD8+ T cells sorted from blood, obtained in a trial of the OX40 agonist ivuxolimab. These TCRs come from an adult with an advanced solid tumor such as melanoma, head and neck, liver or kidney cancer.

The V call is TRBV2, the J call TRBJ2-1; TRBD1 is a possible D gene (5 bases). This CDR3 is built from 15 residues. The germline gives CDR1 SNHLY, CDR2 FYNNEI. V was trimmed by 7 bases and J by 4 bases, leaving 17 bases between them. The CDR3 loop reads CASIRELAVYNEQFF. For the CDR3, the DNA is TGTGCCAGCATCAGGGAATTGGCCGTATACAATGAGCAGTTCTTC. Filled out from reference TRBV2 and TRBJ2-1, the complete variable domain reads EPEVTQTPSHQVTQMGQEVILRCVPISNHLYFYWYRQILGQKVEFLVSFYNNEISEKSEIFDDQFSVERPDGSNFTLKIRSTKLEDSAMYFCASIRELAVYNEQFFGPGTRLTVL.

V gene TRBV18 combines with J gene TRBJ2-5, with D unclear. The CDR3 is 15 amino acids. Per germline, CDR1 KGHSH and CDR2 LQKENI. Trimming removed 0 bases from V and 1 base from J, with 9 bases in between. The CDR3 region has the DNA TGTGCCAGCTCACCACCGTCAGTCAGCCAAGAGACCCAGTACTTC. Its translation: CASSPPSVSQETQYF.

The chain joins TRBV5-6 to TRBJ2-6; D possibly matches TRBD1 or TRBD2 (6 bases each). CDR3 length: 18 amino acids. The V end was cut by 0 bases, the J end by 0 bases, with 13 bases between. Germline CDR1 and CDR2: SGHDT and YYEEEE. CDR3 sequence reads: CASSLARGQTSGANVLTF. CDR3 DNA: TGTGCCAGCAGCTTGGCCCGGGGGCAGACCTCTGGGGCCAACGTCCTGACTTTC.

The rearrangement uses TRBV5-1 and TRBJ1-2, with TRBD1 matching 7 bases. The CDR3 has 15 residues. Trimming removed 4 bases from V and 7 bases from J; junction bases left unmatched: 13. The germline V gene has CDR1 SGHRS and CDR2 YFSETQ. The CDR3 loop is CASSVTGVFSSGYTF. CDR3 in DNA: TGCGCCAGCAGCGTTACAGGGGTGTTCTCGAGTGGCTACACCTTC. Variable domain in full (rest from reference TRBV5-1 and TRBJ1-2): KAGVTQTPRYLIKTRGQQVTLSCSPISGHRSVSWYQQTPGQGLQFLFEYFSETQRNKGNFPGRFSGRQFSNSRSEMNVSTLELGDSALYLCASSVTGVFSSGYTFGSGTRLTVV.

This clone was detected once. The CDR3 spells CASSQDDLGQPQHF. The CDR3 bases are TGCGCCAGCAGCCAAGATGACTTGGGGCAGCCCCAGCATTTT. V and J are TRBV4-1 and TRBJ1-5; D is unclear. CDR1 MGHRA and CDR2 YSYEKL come from the germline V gene. V was pared by 0 bases and J by 7 bases, with 10 bases between. This CDR3 is 14 amino acids long.

A few counts support this clone. This chain joins TRBV5-1 and TRBJ2-7; D is unclear. Germline CDR1 reads SGHRS; CDR2 reads YFSETQ. The CDR3 totals 13 residues. V shed 0 bases and J shed 6 bases, with 10 bases lying between them. The CDR3 loop is CASSLGGGGEQYF. The DNA of the CDR3 is TGCGCCAGCAGCTTGGGGGGTGGTGGCGAGCAGTACTTC.

The chain employs TRBV6-6 and TRBJ1-2; D not resolved. Germline-derived CDR1 and CDR2 are MNHNY and SVGAGI (reference sequence). The CDR3 consists of 15 residues. V lost 2 bases to trimming and J lost 3 bases, with 13 bases between them. The DNA for the CDR3 is TGTGCCAGCAGTTACCGCCCGGACGGACACTATGGCTACACCTTC. Its protein product is CASSYRPDGHYGYTF.

A word on this clone: The sample carries other DNA sequences with the same CDR3. This chain uses TRBV5-1 with TRBJ1-1; unclear D gene. Trimming cost V 4 bases and J 5 bases, with 15 bases left between them. CDR3 length: 14 residues. The V gene's germline CDR1 is SGHRS and CDR2 YFSETQ. In DNA form, the CDR3 reads TGCGCCAGCAGCCCGCGGCAGGATGGGACTGAAGCTTTCTTT. Translating it yields CASSPRQDGTEAFF. Full variable domain (remainder filled in from reference TRBV5-1 and TRBJ1-1): KAGVTQTPRYLIKTRGQQVTLSCSPISGHRSVSWYQQTPGQGLQFLFEYFSETQRNKGNFPGRFSGRQFSNSRSEMNVSTLELGDSALYLCASSPRQDGTEAFFGQGTRLTVV.

The chain carries TRBV29-1 and TRBJ2-7, with 8 bases identical to TRBD1. The germline gives CDR1 SQVTM, CDR2 ANQGSEA. V lost 8 bases to trimming and J lost 5 bases; unmatched junction nucleotides: 11. The length of the CDR3 is 13 residues. The CDR3 spells CSLLDRAQNEQYF. Written as DNA, the CDR3 is TGCAGCCTTTTGGACAGGGCGCAGAACGAGCAGTACTTC.

The rearrangement links TRBV7-9 to TRBJ2-5; 11 nucleotides line up with TRBD1. J gave up 1 base and V 5 bases, and 6 bases lay outside the gene matches. CDR3 size: 16 residues. CDR1 and CDR2 (germline): SEHNR, FQNEAQ (reference sequence). CDR3 in amino acids: CASSQGQGAFQETQYF. In DNA, the CDR3 is TGTGCCAGCAGCCAAGGACAGGGGGCGTTCCAAGAGACCCAGTACTTC.

The chain carries TRBV13 and TRBJ2-7, with D maybe TRBD2 (5 bases). Trimming took 1 base from V and 1 from J, leaving 11 bases between them. The CDR3 has 15 amino acids. Germline V gene sequence: CDR1 PRHDT, CDR2 FYEKMQ (reference sequence). CDR3 nucleotides: TGTGCCAGCAGCTTAGAAACACGGGGATCCTACGAGCAGTACTTC. The encoded protein is CASSLETRGSYEQYF.

This rearrangement joins TRBV28 to TRBJ2-7; the match to TRBD2 covers 12 bases. The germline V gene encodes CDR1 MDHEN and CDR2 SYDVKM. The CDR3 has 15 residues. Trimming removed 6 bases from V and 0 bases from J; junction bases left unmatched: 3. The CDR3 sequence is CASSRLAGASYEQYF. In nucleotides, the CDR3 is TGTGCCAGCAGCCGACTAGCGGGGGCCTCCTACGAGCAGTACTTC.

V usage is TRBV6-1 and J usage is TRBJ1-4; TRBD1 is a possible D gene (5 bases). The CDR3 sequence is 14 residues long. V lost 2 bases and J lost 8, with 12 bases in between. Germline loops: CDR1 MNHNS, CDR2 SASEGT. In DNA, the CDR3 is TGTGCCAGCAGTGAACCTGCGACAGTAGAAAAACTGTTTTTT. Protein product: CASSEPATVEKLFF.

V and J are TRBV4-1 and TRBJ1-2; 11 nucleotides match TRBD1. The junction had 6 bases not matched to a gene; V was cut back by 1 base and J by 8 bases. This CDR3 is 15 amino acids long. Germline values: CDR1 MGHRA, CDR2 YSYEKL. The CDR3 region has the DNA TGCGCCAGCAGCCAAGGGACAGGGGGCAGGGGGGGCTACACCTTC. The encoded protein is CASSQGTGGRGGYTF.

This chain links TRBV2 with TRBJ1-1; D is ambiguous. Deletions cut 2 bases from V and 1 base from J, with 11 bases between. Germline CDR1 SNHLY, CDR2 FYNNEI. There are 15 residues in the CDR3. The DNA of the CDR3 is TGTGCCAGCAGTGAAAGTCGAGGGCCGAACACTGAAGCTTTCTTT. It translates to CASSESRGPNTEAFF.

The chain links TRBV5-6 to TRBJ2-2, with D uncertain. CDR1 SGHDT and CDR2 YYEEEE come from the germline V gene. Trimming pared 0 bases from V and 6 bases from J, leaving 6 bases between. CDR3 size: 13 residues. CDR3 sequence (DNA): TGTGCCAGCAGCTTGGGGGTGGCCGGGGAGCTGTTTTTT. Amino acid sequence: CASSLGVAGELFF. The whole variable domain, filled in from reference TRBV5-6 and TRBJ2-2, reads DAGVTQSPTHLIKTRGQQVTLRCSPKSGHDTVSWYQQALGQGPQFIFQYYEEEERQRGNFPDRFSGHQFPNYSSELNVNALLLGDSALYLCASSLGVAGELFFGEGSRLTVL.

The CDR3 nucleotides are TGCGCCAGCCGGCAGCGGGGGGGCGTCATCGTGGCAGATACGCAGTATTTT. Translated, it gives CASRQRGGVIVADTQYF. The chain recombines TRBV5-1 with TRBJ2-3; 10 nucleotides match TRBD2. The V gene end was trimmed by 7 bases and the J gene end by 4 bases; junction bases not matched to a gene: 15. The CDR3 runs 17 residues. Germline CDR1 is SGHRS and CDR2 is YFSETQ.

This chain links TRBV4-2 with TRBJ1-5, with no clear D. V dropped 1 base and J dropped 0 bases, with 10 bases sitting between them. Germline values: CDR1 LGHNA, CDR2 YNFKEQ. CDR3 length: 16 amino acids. The CDR3 loop is CASSQGYGDSNQPQHF. The CDR3 DNA reads TGTGCCAGCAGCCAAGGCTACGGAGATAGCAATCAGCCCCAGCATTTT.

This chain joins TRBV7-6 and TRBJ2-7; D unresolved. Germline V gene data show CDR1 as SGHVS and CDR2 as FNYEAQ. The CDR3 is 15 residues long. Deletions cut 2 bases from V and 0 bases from J, with 11 bases between. CDR3 loop: CASSLYDEDSYEQYF. Here the CDR3 DNA reads TGTGCCAGCAGCTTATATGATGAGGACTCCTACGAGCAGTACTTC.

The sample holds one count of this clone. The chain employs TRBV6-5 and TRBJ2-7; 7 bases agree with TRBD1. V lost 6 bases, J lost 5 bases, and 10 bases stayed unmatched. Germline CDR1 MNHEY, CDR2 SVGAGI. The CDR3 runs 14 residues. The CDR3 DNA is TGTGCCAGCAGAACCGGGACAGTTATCGACGAGCAGTACTTC. Its translation is CASRTGTVIDEQYF.

The J gene is TRBJ1-4, the V gene TRBV29-1, with D possibly being TRBD1 (5 bases). Trimming removed 5 bases from V and 8 bases from J, with 12 bases in between. In germline, CDR1 is SQVTM, CDR2 ANQGSEA. The CDR3 length is 12 residues. The CDR3 bases are TGCAGCGTTACCCCACAGGAGGAAAAACTGTTTTTT. Translated: CSVTPQEEKLFF.

The CDR3 protein is CASSPMASNYGYTF. CDR3 DNA: TGTGCCAGCAGCCCTATGGCGAGTAACTATGGCTACACCTTC. The chain uses TRBV7-6 and TRBJ1-2, with no clear D. CDR3 size: 14 residues. The germline V and J ends were trimmed by 5 bases and 1 base, with 11 bases remaining between them. Germline CDR1 is SGHVS and CDR2 is FNYEAQ. Full variable domain (rest looked up from reference TRBV7-6 and TRBJ1-2): GAGVSQSPRYKVTKRGQDVALRCDPISGHVSLYWYRQALGQGPEFLTYFNYEAQQDKSGLPNDRFSAERPEGSISTLTIQRTEQRDSAMYRCASSPMASNYGYTFGSGTRLTVV.

The rearrangement links TRBV15 to TRBJ2-1, with D maybe TRBD1 (6 bases). The CDR3 sequence is 14 residues long. V lost 0 bases, J lost 5 bases, and 8 bases lay in between. Germline V gene data show CDR1 as LNHNV and CDR2 as YYDKDF (reference sequence). The CDR3 loop reads CATSRDTGHNEQFF. The CDR3 DNA follows: TGTGCCACCAGCAGAGACACAGGGCACAATGAGCAGTTCTTC.

The CDR3 region has the DNA TGTGCCAGCAGCTTAGGGACAGGGTTAATAAAGCAAGAGACCCAGTACTTC. It translates to CASSLGTGLIKQETQYF. The chain recombines TRBV5-4 with TRBJ2-5; 9 bases align to TRBD1. This CDR3 region has 17 residues. The germline gives CDR1 SGHNT, CDR2 YYREEE (reference sequence). The V gene end was trimmed by 2 bases and the J gene end by 2 bases; junction bases not matched to a gene: 10. Full variable domain (outside the CDR3, taken from reference TRBV5-4 and TRBJ2-5): ETGVTQSPTHLIKTRGQQVTLRCSSQSGHNTVSWYQQALGQGPQFIFQYYREEENGRGNFPPRFSGLQFPNYSSELNVNALELDDSALYLCASSLGTGLIKQETQYFGPGTRLLVL.

The gene calls are TRBV19 and TRBJ2-3; 9 bases align to TRBD2. The germline CDR1 and CDR2 sequences are LNHDA and SQIVND (reference sequence). The CDR3 totals 16 residues. Losses at the gene ends were 7 bases for V and 3 bases for J; bases not matched to a gene: 11. The CDR3 nucleotides are TGTGCCAGTAAAAGGGGACTAGCCAAGGGGACAGATACGCAGTATTTT. Residues: CASKRGLAKGTDTQYF.

The chain joins TRBV11-1 to TRBJ2-5; D gene uncertain. Germline V gene sequence: CDR1 SGHAT, CDR2 FQDESV (reference sequence). The CDR3 consists of 12 residues. Trimming took 2 bases from V and 3 from J, leaving 4 bases between them. The CDR3 nucleotides are TGTGCCAGCAGCTTAAGCGAAGAGACCCAGTACTTC. Amino acids: CASSLSEETQYF. Full variable domain (outside the CDR3, taken from reference TRBV11-1 and TRBJ2-5): EAEVAQSPRYKITEKSQAVAFWCDPISGHATLYWYRQILGQGPELLVQFQDESVVDDSQLPKDRFSAERLKGVDSTLKIQPAELGDSAMYLCASSLSEETQYFGPGTRLLVL.

The table lists this clone with a few counts. This chain connects TRBV28 to TRBJ1-2, with no clear D. Trimming removed 6 bases at V and 5 bases at J, with 7 bases between. Germline values: CDR1 MDHEN, CDR2 SYDVKM. The CDR3 spans 11 residues. CDR3 DNA sequence: TGTGCCAGCAGAGAAGGGTATGGCTACACCTTC. Translated: CASREGYGYTF.

The V gene is TRBV25-1, the J gene TRBJ1-3, with D perhaps matching TRBD1 (5 bases). The germline CDR1 and CDR2 sequences are MGHDK and SYGVNS. V was cut by 3 bases and J by 0 bases, with 9 bases left in between. CDR3 size: 15 residues. The CDR3: CASSEGRASGNTIYF. In DNA, the CDR3 is TGTGCCAGCAGTGAGGGCAGGGCCTCTGGAAACACCATATATTTT.

This clone was recorded a few times. The J gene is TRBJ2-7, the V gene TRBV28; either TRBD1 or TRBD2 may supply D (5 bases each). The CDR3 runs to 14 residues. Germline CDR1 and CDR2: MDHEN and SYDVKM. Trimming took 6 bases from V and 5 from J, leaving 17 bases between them. DNA of the CDR3: TGTGCCAGCAGCCTCCCTTTAGGGACCCACGAGCAGTACTTC. Translating gives CASSLPLGTHEQYF. The full variable domain, completed using reference TRBV28 and TRBJ2-7, is DVKVTQSSRYLVKRTGEKVFLECVQDMDHENMFWYRQDPGLGLRLIYFSYDVKMKEKGDIPEGYSVSREKKERFSLILESASTNQTSMYLCASSLPLGTHEQYFGPGTRLTVT.

V and J are TRBV18 and TRBJ2-1, with TRBD1 identical over 7 bases. Germline V lookup: CDR1 KGHSH, CDR2 LQKENI. The length of the CDR3 is 15 residues. The junction had 9 bases not matched to a gene; V was cut back by 6 bases and J by 4 bases. The CDR3 sequence: CASSRNRDSYNEQFF. The CDR3 bases are TGTGCCAGCTCCCGGAACCGGGACAGTTACAATGAGCAGTTCTTC.

The rearrangement joins TRBV6-1 to TRBJ2-7; D tentatively fits TRBD1 or TRBD2 (6 bases each). V was cut by 3 bases and J by 2 bases, with 20 bases left in between. There are 17 residues in the CDR3. CDR1 and CDR2 from the germline V gene are MNHNS and SASEGT. The CDR3 nucleotides read TGTGCCAGCAGTGACGCGTGGGCCGGGGGCACACCCTACGAGCAGTACTTC. Translated, it gives CASSDAWAGGTPYEQYF.

The V gene is TRBV7-9, the J gene TRBJ1-5; D is uncertain. The CDR3 consists of 10 residues. The V and J ends lost 8 bases and 7 bases respectively, with 6 bases between them. Germline CDR1 and CDR2: SEHNR and FQNEAQ (reference sequence). CDR3 loop: CASLRQPQHF. CDR3 DNA: TGTGCCAGCCTCAGGCAGCCCCAGCATTTT.